This note documents a single T cell receptor beta chain sequence. This entry comes from a study of T cell responses to AZD1222 COVID-19 vaccine. With V trimmed by 2 bases and J by 7 bases, 3 bases remained unmatched. Germline-derived CDR1 and CDR2 are GTSNPN and SVGIG (reference sequence). The CDR3 covers 12 residues. Sequencing used immunoSEQ multiplex PCR; TCRdb keeps in-frame clones, though not all of them. Among 99,000 or so clones, approximately 86% were seen once, and the ten largest hold less than 4%. The receptor's source is an adult who received the MenACWY meningococcal vaccine as a control. The genes are TRBV30 and TRBJ2-7, with 9 bases fitting TRBD2. The sequences come from peripheral blood, collected 28 days after the second dose of the MenACWY control vaccine. CDR3 sequence: CAWSHLAGEQYF. In DNA, the CDR3 is TGTGCCTGGAGTCATCTAGCGGGGGAGCAGTACTTC.